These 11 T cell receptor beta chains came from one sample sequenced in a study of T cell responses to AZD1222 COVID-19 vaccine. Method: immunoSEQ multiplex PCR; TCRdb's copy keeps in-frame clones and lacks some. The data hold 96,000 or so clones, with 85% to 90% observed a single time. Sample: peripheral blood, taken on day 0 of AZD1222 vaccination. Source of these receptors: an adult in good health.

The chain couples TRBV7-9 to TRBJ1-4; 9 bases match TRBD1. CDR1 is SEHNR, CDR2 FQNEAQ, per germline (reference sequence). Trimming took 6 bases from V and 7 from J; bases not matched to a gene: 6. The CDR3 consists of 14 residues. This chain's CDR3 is CASRPQGAGEKLFF. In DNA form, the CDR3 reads TGTGCCAGCAGACCACAGGGGGCCGGTGAAAAACTGTTTTTT. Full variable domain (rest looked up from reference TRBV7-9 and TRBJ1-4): DTGVSQNPRHKITKRGQNVTFRCDPISEHNRLYWYRQTLGQGPEFLTYFQNEAQLEKSRLLSDRFSAERPKGSFSTLEIQRTEQGDSAMYLCASRPQGAGEKLFFGSGTQLSVL.

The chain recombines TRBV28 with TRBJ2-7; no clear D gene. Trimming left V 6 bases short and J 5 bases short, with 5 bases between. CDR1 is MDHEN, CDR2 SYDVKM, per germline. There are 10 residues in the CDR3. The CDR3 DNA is TGTGCCAGCAGCAGGCACGAGCAGTACTTC. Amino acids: CASSRHEQYF.

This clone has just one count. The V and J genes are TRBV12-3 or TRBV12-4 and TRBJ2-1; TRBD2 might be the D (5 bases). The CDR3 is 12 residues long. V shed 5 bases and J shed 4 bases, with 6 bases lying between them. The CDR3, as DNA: TGTGCCAGCAGTAAGCGGTACAATGAGCAGTTCTTC. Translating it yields CASSKRYNEQFF.

CDR3 DNA sequence: TGTGCCAGCTCACCACCTAGCCTGTACCAAGAGACCCAGTACTTC. As protein: CASSPPSLYQETQYF. The chain employs TRBV18 and TRBJ2-5; no clear D gene. This CDR3 is built from 15 residues. The germline V gene encodes CDR1 KGHSH and CDR2 LQKENI. With 0 bases removed from V and 0 bases from J, the gap between germline ends came to 8 bases. The full variable domain, with the rest looked up from reference TRBV18 and TRBJ2-5, is NAGVMQNPRHLVRRRGQEARLRCSPMKGHSHVYWYRQLPEEGLKFMVYLQKENIIDESGMPKERFSAEFPKEGPSILRIQQVVRGDSAAYFCASSPPSLYQETQYFGPGTRLLVL.

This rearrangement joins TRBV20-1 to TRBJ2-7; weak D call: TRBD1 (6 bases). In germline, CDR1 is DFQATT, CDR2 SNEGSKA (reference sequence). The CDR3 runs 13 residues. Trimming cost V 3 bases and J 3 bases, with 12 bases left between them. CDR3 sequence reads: CSASNRGSYEQYF. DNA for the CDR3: TGCAGTGCTAGTAATAGGGGGAGCTACGAGCAGTACTTC.

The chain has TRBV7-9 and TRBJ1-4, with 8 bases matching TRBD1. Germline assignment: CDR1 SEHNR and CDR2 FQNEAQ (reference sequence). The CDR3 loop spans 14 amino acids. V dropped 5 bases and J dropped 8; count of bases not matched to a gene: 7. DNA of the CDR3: TGTGCCAGCAGCCCCCCCGGGACAGGAGAAAAACTGTTTTTT. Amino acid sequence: CASSPPGTGEKLFF.

CDR3 sequence (DNA): TGTGCCAGCAGCTTAGCGGACGGACTCACAGATACGCAGTATTTT. Amino acid sequence: CASSLADGLTDTQYF. This chain joins TRBV7-6 and TRBJ2-3, with D maybe TRBD2 (5 bases). The germline CDR1 and CDR2 sequences are SGHVS and FNYEAQ. The CDR3 consists of 15 residues. V dropped 0 bases and J dropped 2 bases, with 9 bases sitting between them.

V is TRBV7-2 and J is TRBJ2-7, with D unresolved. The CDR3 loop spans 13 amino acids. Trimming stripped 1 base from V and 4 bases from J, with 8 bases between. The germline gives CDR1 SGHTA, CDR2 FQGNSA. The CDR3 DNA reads TGTGCCAGCAGCTTAGAAGTCAGGTACGAGCAGTACTTC. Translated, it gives CASSLEVRYEQYF.

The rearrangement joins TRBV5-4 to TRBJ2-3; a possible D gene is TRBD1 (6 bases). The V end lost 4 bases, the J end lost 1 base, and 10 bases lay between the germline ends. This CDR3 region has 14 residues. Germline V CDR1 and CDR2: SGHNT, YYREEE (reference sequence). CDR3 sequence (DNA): TGTGCCAGCAGCCGTAGACAGGGCACAGATACGCAGTATTTT. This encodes CASSRRQGTDTQYF.

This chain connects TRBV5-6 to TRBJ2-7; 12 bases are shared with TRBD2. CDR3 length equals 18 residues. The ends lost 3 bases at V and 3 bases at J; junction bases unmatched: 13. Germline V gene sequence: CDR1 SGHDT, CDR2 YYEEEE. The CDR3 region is CASSYRRLAGVGDYEQYF. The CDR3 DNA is TGTGCCAGCAGCTACCGACGACTAGCGGGAGTTGGGGACTACGAGCAGTACTTC.

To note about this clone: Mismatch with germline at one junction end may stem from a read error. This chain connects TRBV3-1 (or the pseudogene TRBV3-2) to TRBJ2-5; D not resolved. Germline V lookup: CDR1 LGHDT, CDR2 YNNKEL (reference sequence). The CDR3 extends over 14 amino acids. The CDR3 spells CASRQGGIQETQYF. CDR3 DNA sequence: TGTGCCAGCAGACAAGGCGGCATCCAAGAGACCCAGTACTTC.